The clone carrying this TCR beta chain appeared a few times. Its antigen is unknown. Thyroid surgery took place with no prior treatment in any patient. Study processing details: Variation in CDR3 across clinicopathological groups served as the basis for constructing a distant-metastasis classifier in papillary thyroid cancer. TCRdb used MiXCR to call clones anew from the PCR reads. These V and J calls derive from TCRdb rather than the authors' analysis. The profile shows thousands of clones, 20% to 25% of them singletons. The data were taken from a study of metastatic and nonmetastatic thyroid tumors. Study context: Repertoires from malignant and benign thyroid patients were compared across blood and tumor or nodule tissue.

Study-level results: TCR beta diversity was reportedly significantly higher in malignant thyroid tumors than benign nodules, in blood and tumor.

The CDR3 totals 13 residues. Germline CDR1 reads MNHNS; CDR2 reads SASEGT. V was trimmed by 6 bases and J by 4 bases, leaving 10 bases between them. The V and J genes are TRBV6-1 and TRBJ1-3; D gene uncertain. The source material was tumor tissue. The TCR was taken from a male donor with papillary thyroid cancer or a benign thyroid nodule (not recorded which). Some clones in this sample may be carry-over from other donors' samples. CDR3 protein: CASSSPAGNTIYF. The CDR3 DNA is TGTGCCAGCAGCTCTCCGGCCGGAAACACCATATATTTT.